The present T cell receptor beta chain was sequenced within a study of OX40 agonist ivuxolimab in advanced cancers. The germline V and J ends were trimmed by 2 bases and 4 bases, with 14 bases remaining between them. The CDR3 has 15 residues. From germline, CDR1 is MGHDK and CDR2 SYGVNS. Some clones are missing from TCRdb's copy, which holds only in-frame ones; the method was immunoSEQ multiplex PCR. The sample contains around 94,000 clones, about nine tenths of which appear only once. This TCR came from an adult with an advanced solid tumor such as melanoma, head and neck, liver or kidney cancer. V is TRBV25-1 and J is TRBJ1-2, with a possible D match to TRBD1 (5 bases). The source material was CD4+ or CD8+ T cells sorted from blood, sampled in a trial of the OX40 agonist ivuxolimab. The DNA for the CDR3 is TGTGCCAGCAGTGAACCGGGGGTCAGAGGCTATGGCTACACCTTC. Its protein product is CASSEPGVRGYGYTF.